The 27 T cell receptor beta chains presented below share a single source sample, sequenced in a study of T cell changes during pregnancy in multiple sclerosis. Clones were sequenced by immunoSEQ multiplex PCR, and TCRdb holds only the in-frame ones, with some missing. The table records around 45,000 clones, about nine tenths of them present only once. The material was CD4+ T cells from peripheral blood mononuclear cells, obtained in the third trimester of pregnancy. The source of these receptors is a female donor with multiple sclerosis, enrolled in a pregnancy study.

The chain links TRBV25-1 to TRBJ2-2, with 12 bases fitting TRBD2. With 6 bases clipped from V and 5 bases from J, the junction kept 1 base outside the gene matches. CDR1 MGHDK and CDR2 SYGVNS come from the germline V gene. CDR3 length: 14 residues. CDR3: CASSLAGGTGELFF. CDR3 coding DNA: TGTGCCAGCAGCCTAGCGGGAGGGACCGGGGAGCTGTTTTTT.

The rearrangement joins TRBV6-6 to TRBJ2-7, with 15 bases identical to TRBD2. The CDR3 contains 15 residues. Trimming cost V 11 bases and J 5 bases; bases outside gene matches: 10. CDR1 is MNHNY and CDR2 is SVGAGI in the germline V gene (reference sequence). CDR3 nucleotide sequence: TGTGCCTCTGGACTAGCGGGAGGGAACGGGAACGAGCAGTACTTC. It is translated as CASGLAGGNGNEQYF.

V is TRBV28 and J is TRBJ2-3, with 7 bases aligning to TRBD2. Looked up from germline, CDR1 is MDHEN and CDR2 is SYDVKM. The CDR3 is 17 amino acids. V shed 6 bases and J 0 bases; nucleotides not matched to a gene: 12. Written as DNA, the CDR3 is TGTGCCAGCAGAAGCCCGGGACTACAAGACAGCACAGATACGCAGTATTTT. This gives the protein CASRSPGLQDSTDTQYF. Full variable domain (missing parts from reference TRBV28 and TRBJ2-3): DVKVTQSSRYLVKRTGEKVFLECVQDMDHENMFWYRQDPGLGLRLIYFSYDVKMKEKGDIPEGYSVSREKKERFSLILESASTNQTSMYLCASRSPGLQDSTDTQYFGPGTRLTVL.

The chain has TRBV19 and TRBJ2-7, with D possibly being TRBD1 (5 bases). The V end was cut by 6 bases, the J end by 7 bases, with 16 bases between. The CDR3 is 13 residues long. CDR1 LNHDA and CDR2 SQIVND come from the germline V gene (reference sequence). CDR3 coding DNA: TGTGCCAGTAGCACCATCAGGGTTGGGGAGCAGTACTTC. Translation gives CASSTIRVGEQYF.

The chain links TRBV7-3 to TRBJ2-2, with unresolved D. Trimming removed 0 bases from V and 5 bases from J, with 4 bases in between. CDR1 is SGHTA and CDR2 is FQGTGA in the germline V gene. The CDR3 length is 13 residues. The CDR3 nucleotides read TGTGCCAGCAGCTTAACACAGACCGGGGAGCTGTTTTTT. Residues: CASSLTQTGELFF.

The chain is built from TRBV19 and TRBJ2-3, with 8 bases that match TRBD1. The CDR3 is made up of 14 amino acids. CDR1 and CDR2 (germline): LNHDA, SQIVND (reference sequence). The junction had 3 bases not matched to a gene; V was cut back by 4 bases and J by 3 bases. CDR3: CASSNRGLTDTQYF. The CDR3 DNA is TGTGCCAGTAGTAACAGGGGGTTGACAGATACGCAGTATTTT. Looking up the rest from reference TRBV19 and TRBJ2-3 gives the full variable domain: DGGITQSPKYLFRKEGQNVTLSCEQNLNHDAMYWYRQDPGQGLRLIYYSQIVNDFQKGDIAEGYSVSREKKESFPLTVTSAQKNPTAFYLCASSNRGLTDTQYFGPGTRLTVL.

This chain uses TRBV7-2 with TRBJ1-1; TRBD1 agrees at 7 bases. With V trimmed by 4 bases and J by 5 bases, 13 bases remained unmatched. Germline V gene data show CDR1 as SGHTA and CDR2 as FQGNSA. The CDR3 sequence is 16 residues long. CDR3 DNA sequence: TGTGCCAGCAGCTCCCAGTTTTTGGCAGGGGGAACTGAAGCTTTCTTT. Residues: CASSSQFLAGGTEAFF. Full variable domain (rest looked up from reference TRBV7-2 and TRBJ1-1): GAGVSQSPSNKVTEKGKDVELRCDPISGHTALYWYRQSLGQGLEFLIYFQGNSAPDKSGLPSDRFSAERTGGSVSTLTIQRTQQEDSAVYLCASSSQFLAGGTEAFFGQGTRLTVV.

The gene calls are TRBV5-1 and TRBJ2-3; the match to TRBD2 covers 11 bases. The ends lost 0 bases at V and 2 bases at J; junction bases unmatched: 8. The CDR3 totals 18 residues. CDR1 and CDR2 from the germline V gene are SGHRS and YFSETQ. CDR3 in amino acids: CASSLVGTSGTPTDTQYF. The CDR3 DNA reads TGCGCCAGCAGCTTGGTAGGGACTAGCGGAACACCCACAGATACGCAGTATTTT. Using reference TRBV5-1 and TRBJ2-3 for the parts outside the CDR3, the full variable domain is KAGVTQTPRYLIKTRGQQVTLSCSPISGHRSVSWYQQTPGQGLQFLFEYFSETQRNKGNFPGRFSGRQFSNSRSEMNVSTLELGDSALYLCASSLVGTSGTPTDTQYFGPGTRLTVL.

J is TRBJ2-3 and V is TRBV18; TRBD2 is a possible D gene (6 bases). V was clipped by 3 bases and J by 1 base, with 8 bases between them. Germline V lookup: CDR1 KGHSH, CDR2 LQKENI. The length of the CDR3 is 14 residues. The CDR3 reads CASSPTGGTDTQYF. Here the CDR3 DNA reads TGTGCCAGCTCACCCACGGGAGGCACAGATACGCAGTATTTT.

CDR3 nucleotide sequence: TGTGCCAGTAGTGGATTAGCGGGTAGGGAGACCCAGTACTTC. Protein: CASSGLAGRETQYF. The chain employs TRBV19 and TRBJ2-5, with 7 bases identical to TRBD2. Losses at the gene ends were 5 bases for V and 5 bases for J; bases not matched to a gene: 8. CDR1 and CDR2 (germline): LNHDA, SQIVND (reference sequence). The CDR3 runs 14 residues.

The chain recombines TRBV14 with TRBJ1-4; 8 nucleotides align to TRBD1. Germline trimming cut 4 bases from V and 5 bases from J; bases unmatched to any gene: 6. This CDR3 spans 15 amino acids. Germline CDR1 SGHDN, CDR2 FVKESK. CDR3 sequence: CASSLDTGGNEKLFF. CDR3 in DNA: TGTGCCAGCAGCCTCGACACAGGGGGGAATGAAAAACTGTTTTTT.

This chain uses TRBV11-3 with TRBJ2-5; unclear D gene. Trimming shortened V by 2 bases and J by 2 bases, and 9 bases separated the two germline ends. From germline, CDR1 is SGHNT and CDR2 YENEEA. This CDR3 has 14 amino acids. The CDR3 sequence is CASSLWAPQETQYF. The CDR3 region has the DNA TGTGCCAGCAGCTTATGGGCCCCACAAGAGACCCAGTACTTC.

The V call is TRBV4-2, the J call TRBJ1-3; a possible D gene is TRBD1 (5 bases). V lost 4 bases and J lost 2, with 15 bases in between. CDR3 size: 16 residues. The germline gives CDR1 LGHNA, CDR2 YNFKEQ. In DNA form, the CDR3 reads TGTGCCAGCAGCCGGGACTCAGAGGGTACTGGAAACACCATATATTTT. As protein: CASSRDSEGTGNTIYF.

This clone was observed a few times. The chain has TRBV6-6 and TRBJ1-5; D unclear. Germline CDR1 MNHNY, CDR2 SVGAGI (reference sequence). V was trimmed by 3 bases and J by 4 bases, leaving 13 bases between them. CDR3 size: 15 residues. The CDR3 here is CASSYTEGENQPQHF. The DNA for the CDR3 is TGTGCCAGCAGTTATACGGAGGGAGAGAATCAGCCCCAGCATTTT.

The J gene is TRBJ2-5, the V gene TRBV4-3; 7 bases map to TRBD2. This CDR3 is built from 17 residues. V trimming: 0 bases; J trimming: 5 bases; junction bases outside the gene matches: 12. CDR1 and CDR2 from the germline V gene are LGHNA and YSLEER. This CDR3 reads CASSQEGFAGAGETQYF. CDR3 DNA: TGCGCCAGCAGCCAAGAAGGTTTTGCGGGAGCAGGGGAGACCCAGTACTTC.

The genes are TRBV6-6 and TRBJ2-7; the match to TRBD2 covers 7 bases. The CDR3 is 14 residues long. Trimming at V came to 6 bases and at J to 5 bases, leaving 10 bases not matched to a gene. Looked up from germline, CDR1 is MNHNY and CDR2 is SVGAGI (reference sequence). CDR3 amino acids: CASRDWGGSDEQYF. The CDR3 nucleotides read TGTGCCAGCAGGGATTGGGGGGGGTCCGACGAGCAGTACTTC.

The chain uses TRBV21-1 and TRBJ1-5; the table's D call of TRBD1 was not tested on the DNA. TRBV21-1 is designated a pseudogene. The CDR3 extends over 14 amino acids. The CDR3 DNA reads as TGTGCCAGCAGCACAAACAGGGACCACCAGCCCCAGCATTTT. It specifies CASSTNRDHQPQHF.

The chain employs TRBV19 and TRBJ1-5, with D maybe TRBD1 (6 bases). V gave up 3 bases and J gave up 3 bases, with 12 bases separating them. This CDR3 has 15 residues. The germline CDR1 and CDR2 sequences are LNHDA and SQIVND (reference sequence). The CDR3 loop is CASSIRSGVNQPQHF. The CDR3 nucleotides are TGTGCCAGTAGTATTAGGTCAGGGGTCAATCAGCCCCAGCATTTT.

The genes are TRBV27 and TRBJ2-7; 10 bases fit TRBD2. The CDR3 totals 14 residues. Germline trimming cut 10 bases from V and 0 bases from J; bases unmatched to any gene: 6. The germline V gene has CDR1 MNHEY and CDR2 SMNVEV (reference sequence). Here the CDR3 DNA reads TGTGCCAACGATAGGACTAGCGGCTCCTACGAGCAGTACTTC. Encoded protein: CANDRTSGSYEQYF.

The V and J genes are TRBV28 and TRBJ1-1, with a weak D call TRBD1 (6 bases). The CDR3 extends over 15 amino acids. CDR1 is MDHEN and CDR2 is SYDVKM in the germline V gene. The V and J ends lost 6 bases and 7 bases respectively, with 21 bases between them. CDR3 nucleotide sequence: TGTGCCAGCAGCCTACTTTCCGGGACATATCTTGAAGCTTTCTTT. It yields the protein CASSLLSGTYLEAFF.

This chain uses TRBV9 with TRBJ1-1, with TRBD1 matching over 10 bases. V lost 3 bases to trimming and J lost 7 bases; unmatched junction nucleotides: 9. In germline, CDR1 is SGDLS, CDR2 YYNGEE. The CDR3 runs 15 residues. The CDR3 is CASSDLTGGRIEAFF. The DNA for the CDR3 is TGTGCCAGCAGCGACCTGACAGGGGGCCGTATTGAAGCTTTCTTT.

This sequence joins TRBV4-2 and TRBJ1-1; D ambiguous. CDR1 and CDR2 (germline): LGHNA, YNFKEQ. This CDR3 is 17 amino acids long. Trimming cost V 1 base and J 5 bases, with 20 bases left between them. The CDR3 is CASSQVRRSEGGTEAFF. The CDR3 coding sequence is TGTGCCAGCAGCCAAGTAAGGAGGTCCGAGGGAGGGACTGAAGCTTTCTTT.

The chain joins TRBV5-4 to TRBJ2-2; the D gene is possibly TRBD2 (6 bases). Trimming pared 3 bases from V and 4 bases from J, leaving 10 bases between. The CDR3 runs to 14 residues. CDR1 SGHNT and CDR2 YYREEE come from the germline V gene (reference sequence). The CDR3 reads CASSSRETTGELFF. DNA for the CDR3: TGTGCCAGCAGCTCCCGGGAGACCACCGGGGAGCTGTTTTTT.

J is TRBJ2-3 and V is TRBV19; 8 nucleotides line up with TRBD2. CDR3 length equals 14 residues. Germline trimming cut 4 bases from V and 4 bases from J; bases unmatched to any gene: 4. Germline assignment: CDR1 LNHDA and CDR2 SQIVND (reference sequence). Here the CDR3 DNA reads TGTGCCAGTAGTAGCGGGAGGTGGGCAGATACGCAGTATTTT. This gives the protein CASSSGRWADTQYF. Drawing the rest from reference TRBV19 and TRBJ2-3, the complete variable domain is DGGITQSPKYLFRKEGQNVTLSCEQNLNHDAMYWYRQDPGQGLRLIYYSQIVNDFQKGDIAEGYSVSREKKESFPLTVTSAQKNPTAFYLCASSSGRWADTQYFGPGTRLTVL.

In DNA form, the CDR3 reads TGTGCCAGCAGCCAAGACAGACTGGACACAGATACGCAGTATTTT. It translates to CASSQDRLDTDTQYF. The rearrangement links TRBV4-2 to TRBJ2-3; D unresolved. This CDR3 has 15 residues. CDR1 LGHNA and CDR2 YNFKEQ come from the germline V gene. The V and J ends lost 0 bases and 2 bases respectively, with 9 bases between them.

This chain joins TRBV5-4 and TRBJ2-3; 10 bases are a match to TRBD2. Per germline, CDR1 SGHNT and CDR2 YYREEE (reference sequence). The CDR3 runs to 16 residues. The ends lost 2 bases at V and 2 bases at J; junction bases unmatched: 5. The CDR3 nucleotides read TGTGCCAGCAGCTTCAAAGCGGGAGGGACCACAGATACGCAGTATTTT. Protein: CASSFKAGGTTDTQYF.

V gene TRBV6-5 combines with J gene TRBJ2-2; tentatively, D is TRBD2 (6 bases). V dropped 2 bases and J dropped 5 bases, with 15 bases sitting between them. The CDR3 extends over 16 amino acids. The V gene's germline CDR1 is MNHEY and CDR2 SVGAGI. Here the CDR3 reads CASSYETGVRTGELFF. CDR3 in DNA: TGTGCCAGCAGTTACGAGACGGGAGTCAGGACCGGGGAGCTGTTTTTT.